The 5 T cell receptor beta chains below all came from one sample that was sequenced in a study of blood T cell repertoires in COVID-19. Measured with immunoSEQ multiplex PCR; TCRdb has only the in-frame clones, and not every one. The table records 34,000 or so clones, 90% of them present only once. The sequenced sample consisted of peripheral blood. The origin of the receptors is a man in his 60s with active or convalescent COVID-19.

The chain links TRBV6-5 to TRBJ2-2, with D possibly matching TRBD2 (7 bases). Per the germline V gene, CDR1 is MNHEY and CDR2 is SVGAGI. The V end was cut by 7 bases, the J end by 1 base, with 13 bases between. The length of the CDR3 is 15 residues. The CDR3 DNA is TGTGCCAGCACCCGGGGGGACAAGAACACCGGGGAGCTGTTTTTT. Amino acids: CASTRGDKNTGELFF.

The chain recombines TRBV5-1 with TRBJ2-7; tentatively, D is TRBD1 (5 bases). Trimming shortened V by 0 bases and J by 3 bases, and 10 bases separated the two germline ends. Per the germline V gene, CDR1 is SGHRS and CDR2 is YFSETQ. The CDR3 totals 14 residues. The DNA for the CDR3 is TGCGCCAGCAGCTTGGGAGCGCAGGGCTACGAGCAGTACTTC. It codes for CASSLGAQGYEQYF.

The chain has TRBV5-8 and TRBJ1-2; D perhaps matches TRBD1 (5 bases). The V and J ends lost 0 bases and 0 bases respectively, with 9 bases between them. Germline V CDR1 and CDR2: SGHTS, YDEGEE. The CDR3 covers 15 residues. The CDR3: CASSLVAGPNYGYTF. Written as DNA, the CDR3 is TGTGCCAGCAGCTTGGTGGCAGGGCCTAACTATGGCTACACCTTC.

The genes are TRBV28 and TRBJ1-5, with no clear D. Germline V gives CDR1 MDHEN, CDR2 SYDVKM. V was clipped by 6 bases and J by 10 bases, with 19 bases between them. The CDR3 has 14 amino acids. The CDR3 DNA is TGTGCCAGCAGAGATACCGGGATTGCAGAACCCCAGCATTTT. It specifies CASRDTGIAEPQHF. The full variable domain, completed using reference TRBV28 and TRBJ1-5, is DVKVTQSSRYLVKRTGEKVFLECVQDMDHENMFWYRQDPGLGLRLIYFSYDVKMKEKGDIPEGYSVSREKKERFSLILESASTNQTSMYLCASRDTGIAEPQHFGDGTRLSIL.

This chain joins TRBV5-1 and TRBJ2-5; no reliable D call. In germline, CDR1 is SGHRS, CDR2 YFSETQ. This CDR3 has 11 amino acids. Deletions cut 2 bases from V and 4 bases from J, with 3 bases between. The CDR3 DNA is TGCGCCAGCAGCTTCGGAGAGACCCAGTACTTC. Protein sequence: CASSFGETQYF.